Presented here are 17 T cell receptor beta chains from one specimen sequenced in a study of shared clonotypes between healthy human individuals. The data were produced by immunoSEQ multiplex PCR, yet TCRdb's version contains in-frame clones alone and is incomplete. This table holds roughly 590,000 clones, nearly 97% found once. As defined, naive CD8 cells were CD45RO-negative and positively selected for CCR7, with terminally differentiated effector memory CD45RA+ cells excluded. The specimen sequenced was naive CD8+ T cells sorted from blood. Receptors were obtained from a woman aged 25 to 39 in good health.

Note on this clone: This sample includes further DNA sequences coding for the same CDR3. This chain links TRBV19 with TRBJ2-1; D perhaps matches TRBD2 (5 bases). Germline CDR1 is LNHDA and CDR2 is SQIVND (reference sequence). The CDR3 consists of 15 residues. The ends were cut back, 3 bases at V and 2 bases at J, with 11 bases in the middle. The CDR3: CASSMGLAAYNEQFF. The CDR3 DNA is TGTGCCAGTAGTATGGGCCTAGCAGCCTACAATGAGCAGTTCTTC.

This clone was observed a single time. This sequence joins TRBV9 and TRBJ1-2; D gene uncertain. This CDR3 region has 14 residues. Germline CDR1 and CDR2: SGDLS and YYNGEE. V lost 6 bases and J lost 4, with 16 bases in between. This CDR3 is CASTTDTRSYGYTF. CDR3 DNA: TGTGCCAGCACCACCGATACACGGTCCTATGGCTACACCTTC.

The rearrangement links TRBV7-9 to TRBJ2-3; 8 bases match TRBD2. The CDR3 is 12 amino acids. The germline gives CDR1 SEHNR, CDR2 FQNEAQ (reference sequence). Trimming removed 5 bases from V and 10 bases from J; junction bases left unmatched: 5. The CDR3, as DNA: TGTGCCAGCAGCCCGGGACTAGTGGCGCAGTATTTT. It encodes CASSPGLVAQYF.

The CDR3, as DNA: TGTGCCAGCAGTGCAGGGACAGCGTCCTACGAGCAGTACTTC. It yields the protein CASSAGTASYEQYF. The chain joins TRBV27 to TRBJ2-7; the match to TRBD1 covers 7 bases. The length of the CDR3 is 14 residues. V lost 5 bases, J lost 1 base, and 5 bases stayed unmatched. The germline CDR1 and CDR2 sequences are MNHEY and SMNVEV (reference sequence).

The chain links TRBV28 to TRBJ2-7; perhaps TRBD2 as D (6 bases). The CDR3 covers 14 residues. Trimming stripped 4 bases from V and 4 bases from J, with 14 bases between. The germline gives CDR1 MDHEN, CDR2 SYDVKM. The CDR3 DNA follows: TGTGCCAGCAGTTATGGGCGGGATAGATACGAGCAGTACTTC. This codes for CASSYGRDRYEQYF.

The DNA for the CDR3 is TGTGCCAGCAGTGCCGGGGCCTACGAGCAGTACTTC. Protein product: CASSAGAYEQYF. This sequence joins TRBV28 and TRBJ2-5; perhaps TRBD2 as D (5 bases). The J call is doubtful: the DNA matches TRBJ2-7 better. Germline V gives CDR1 MDHEN, CDR2 SYDVKM. CDR3 size: 12 residues.

The rearrangement joins TRBV27 to TRBJ2-1; D is tentatively TRBD1 or TRBD2 (6 bases each). Trimming removed 5 bases at V and 4 bases at J, with 15 bases between. The CDR3 has 15 residues. CDR1 is MNHEY, CDR2 SMNVEV, per germline (reference sequence). CDR3 DNA: TGTGCCAGCAGTCCAGGGGCGGGAAGGTACAATGAGCAGTTCTTC. Its protein product is CASSPGAGRYNEQFF.

The chain employs TRBV5-6 and TRBJ2-5, with D possibly TRBD2 on 5 matching bases. TRBJ2-7 explains the end of the DNA better; the J call may be wrong. The germline CDR1 and CDR2 sequences are SGHDT and YYEEEE. The CDR3 consists of 13 residues. The CDR3 reads CASSLLEGYEQYF. CDR3 bases: TGTGCCAGCAGCTTGCTTGAGGGATACGAGCAGTACTTC.

The chain recombines TRBV5-1 with TRBJ2-2, with 8 positions matching TRBD1. The CDR3 loop spans 16 amino acids. Looked up from germline, CDR1 is SGHRS and CDR2 is YFSETQ. Trimming cost V 4 bases and J 5 bases; bases outside gene matches: 10. The CDR3 bases are TGCGCCAGCAGCCCAGGACAGGGATCATTGACCGGGGAGCTGTTTTTT. This sequence encodes CASSPGQGSLTGELFF.

V gene TRBV7-6 combines with J gene TRBJ2-1; D remains unclear. Trimming pared 0 bases from V and 0 bases from J, leaving 9 bases between. The CDR3 has 16 amino acids. Germline CDR1 and CDR2: SGHVS and FNYEAQ. CDR3 amino acids: CASSLALRSSYNEQFF. CDR3 in DNA: TGTGCCAGCAGCTTAGCGTTGCGGAGCTCCTACAATGAGCAGTTCTTC.

The V call is TRBV19, the J call TRBJ2-7, with TRBD1 identical over 10 bases. The CDR3 runs 14 residues. V gave up 7 bases and J gave up 7 bases; unmatched junction bases: 10. Germline CDR1 reads LNHDA; CDR2 reads SQIVND (reference sequence). The CDR3 is CASKATGGAGEQYF. In DNA, the CDR3 is TGTGCCAGTAAGGCGACAGGGGGCGCGGGGGAGCAGTACTTC.

This clone was seen only a few times. The rearrangement joins TRBV7-9 to TRBJ1-1; D is possibly TRBD1 (5 bases). CDR3 length: 13 amino acids. The ends were cut back, 6 bases at V and 2 bases at J, with 10 bases in the middle. In germline, CDR1 is SEHNR, CDR2 FQNEAQ (reference sequence). The CDR3 DNA follows: TGTGCCAGCAGAATAGGGGCTAACACTGAAGCTTTCTTT. This encodes CASRIGANTEAFF.

This chain links TRBV28 with TRBJ2-7, with TRBD1 as a possible D gene (5 bases). CDR1 and CDR2 (germline): MDHEN, SYDVKM. The CDR3 contains 13 residues. V was trimmed by 3 bases and J by 3 bases, leaving 9 bases between them. CDR3 bases: TGTGCCAGCAGTTTGCGACAGAGCTACGAGCAGTACTTC. Translated: CASSLRQSYEQYF.

J is TRBJ2-7 and V is TRBV7-8, with a possible D match to TRBD2 (6 bases). The V and J ends lost 7 bases and 3 bases respectively, with 19 bases between them. Per germline, CDR1 SGHVS and CDR2 FQNEAQ. The CDR3 contains 15 residues. The CDR3 region is CASTLRVAAHYEQYF. The CDR3 nucleotides read TGTGCCAGCACTTTAAGAGTAGCGGCCCACTACGAGCAGTACTTC. The full variable domain, in which reference TRBV7-8 and TRBJ2-7 provide the parts outside the CDR3, is GAGVSQSPRYKVAKRGQDVALRCDPISGHVSLFWYQQALGQGPEFLTYFQNEAQLDKSGLPSDRFFAERPEGSVSTLKIQRTQQEDSAVYLCASTLRVAAHYEQYFGPGTRLTVT.

The DNA of the CDR3 is TGCGCCAGCAGCTTGGACAGGGAGCTCACCGGGGAGCTGTTTTTT. This encodes CASSLDRELTGELFF. V is TRBV5-1 and J is TRBJ2-2; D might be TRBD1 (6 bases). Germline values: CDR1 SGHRS, CDR2 YFSETQ. Trimming took off 0 bases at V and 4 bases at J, with 10 bases between the two ends. The CDR3 length is 15 residues.

V gene TRBV5-1 combines with J gene TRBJ2-7; D might be TRBD1 (6 bases). CDR1 and CDR2 from the germline V gene are SGHRS and YFSETQ. This CDR3 has 17 residues. V lost 3 bases, J lost 3 bases, and 22 bases lay in between. CDR3 amino acids: CASSYMISGTRLYEQYF. The CDR3 DNA reads TGCGCCAGCAGCTACATGATCTCCGGGACACGGCTCTACGAGCAGTACTTC.

The rearrangement joins TRBV6-1 to TRBJ2-1; TRBD2 agrees at 11 bases. With V trimmed by 1 base and J by 4 bases, 9 bases remained unmatched. Germline V CDR1 and CDR2: MNHNS, SASEGT. The CDR3 has 18 amino acids. CDR3 amino acids: CASSEGELAGGPYNEQFF. The CDR3 DNA reads TGTGCCAGCAGTGAAGGGGAGTTAGCGGGAGGGCCATACAATGAGCAGTTCTTC.